The 28 T cell receptor beta chains below were found in one sample sequenced in a study of T cell repertoires in cytomegalovirus infection. One entry per CDR3 protein results from TCRdb running MiXCR on the reads. Of roughly 720,000 distinct CDR3 sequences in the sample, roughly a third are singletons; the top ten hold under 3.5%. The sequenced sample was PBMCs. Receptors originate from a human donor in good health (CMV status not recorded). Some clones in this sample may be carry-over from other donors' samples.

This rearrangement joins TRBV7-9 to TRBJ1-5; D is undetermined. Germline assignment: CDR1 SEHNR and CDR2 FQNEAQ (reference sequence). Trimming removed 8 bases from V and 1 base from J, with 12 bases in between. The CDR3 spans 14 residues. The CDR3 DNA reads as TGTGCCAGCCAAGGCGCGGGAAGCAATCAGCCCCAGCATTTT. The encoded protein is CASQGAGSNQPQHF.

The J gene is TRBJ2-1, the V gene TRBV5-1; D is unresolved. This CDR3 has 12 residues. Germline CDR1 and CDR2: SGHRS and YFSETQ. V gave up 0 bases and J gave up 9 bases, with 7 bases separating them. Written as DNA, the CDR3 is TGCGCCAGCAGCTTGGCCGAAGGTGAGCAGTTCTTC. It codes for CASSLAEGEQFF.

This chain joins TRBV24-1 and TRBJ2-2; D perhaps matches TRBD2 (7 bases). Germline V gives CDR1 KGHDR, CDR2 SFDVKD. This CDR3 has 21 amino acids. The V gene lost 7 bases and the J gene lost 0 bases, with 29 bases spanning the gap. Here the CDR3 reads CATSAGAPMIKPPANTGELFF. CDR3 DNA sequence: TGTGCCACCAGCGCGGGGGCGCCGATGATCAAACCGCCGGCGAACACCGGGGAGCTGTTTTTT.

This clonotype has more than one count but fewer than ten. The chain joins TRBV7-6 to TRBJ2-5, with TRBD2 matching over 9 bases. The germline CDR1 and CDR2 sequences are SGHVS and FNYEAQ. Germline trimming cut 5 bases from V and 2 bases from J; bases unmatched to any gene: 9. The CDR3 totals 16 residues. CDR3 in amino acids: CASSAEVAGVQETQYF. The CDR3 nucleotides are TGTGCCAGCAGCGCCGAGGTAGCGGGAGTTCAAGAGACCCAGTACTTC.

This chain joins TRBV12-3 or TRBV12-4 and TRBJ1-5, with TRBD1 matching over 7 bases. V was pared by 1 base and J by 7 bases, with 7 bases of the junction left unmatched. The CDR3 is made up of 15 amino acids. The CDR3: CASSLVGRGGQPQHF. The CDR3 coding sequence is TGTGCCAGCAGTTTAGTAGGGAGAGGGGGCCAGCCCCAGCATTTT.

V usage is TRBV5-4 and J usage is TRBJ1-6; D not resolved. The CDR3 is made up of 17 amino acids. Germline CDR1 is SGHNT and CDR2 is YYREEE (reference sequence). The V end lost 0 bases, the J end lost 0 bases, and 10 bases lay between the germline ends. Here the CDR3 reads CASSLGSSSSYNSPLHF. In DNA form, the CDR3 reads TGTGCCAGCAGCTTGGGCAGCTCGAGCTCCTATAATTCACCCCTCCACTTT.

This clonotype has a count of ten or more. V gene TRBV7-2 combines with J gene TRBJ1-1; no definite D call. Germline loops: CDR1 SGHTA, CDR2 FQGNSA. The CDR3 is 15 residues long. V was pared by 4 bases and J by 1 base, with 13 bases between. CDR3 DNA: TGTGCCAGCAGCTCCTCTGCCCCAGGGAACACTGAAGCTTTCTTT. Its protein is CASSSSAPGNTEAFF.

This clonotype has more than one count but fewer than ten. The J gene is TRBJ2-1, the V gene TRBV27, with D perhaps matching TRBD2 (6 bases). V lost 6 bases to trimming and J lost 0 bases, with 24 bases between them. Germline V gene data show CDR1 as MNHEY and CDR2 as SMNVEV (reference sequence). The CDR3 spans 19 residues. Here the CDR3 reads CASSRGVGGGRSSYNEQFF. The DNA of the CDR3 is TGTGCCAGCAGCCGTGGGGTCGGGGGAGGACGTAGCTCCTACAATGAGCAGTTCTTC.

The CDR3 is CASSDAIYRGRGGNQPQHF. The DNA for the CDR3 is TGTGCCAGCAGCGACGCGATCTACAGGGGGCGAGGGGGTAATCAGCCCCAGCATTTT. The chain combines TRBV2 with TRBJ1-5; 9 bases agree with TRBD1. CDR1 is SNHLY, CDR2 FYNNEI, per germline. J gave up 4 bases and V 6 bases, and 19 bases lay outside the gene matches. The CDR3 spans 19 residues.

In DNA form, the CDR3 reads TGTGCCAGCTGGGACCAGGGGACAGATACGCAGTATTTT. Its translation is CASWDQGTDTQYF. The chain combines TRBV28 with TRBJ2-3; weak D call: TRBD1 (6 bases). This CDR3 spans 13 amino acids. V shed 8 bases and J shed 3 bases, with 12 bases lying between them. From germline, CDR1 is MDHEN and CDR2 SYDVKM.

There are a few counts of this clonotype. This chain links TRBV7-2 with TRBJ2-1; D unresolved. V lost 2 bases and J lost 0, with 11 bases in between. In germline, CDR1 is SGHTA, CDR2 FQGNSA. CDR3 length: 16 amino acids. DNA of the CDR3: TGTGCCAGCAGCTTATTCGTCTTGAGCTCCTACAATGAGCAGTTCTTC. It specifies CASSLFVLSSYNEQFF.

The chain recombines TRBV6-6 with TRBJ1-1; D possibly corresponds to TRBD1 (6 bases). Between the trimmed V and J ends, which lost 7 bases and 0 bases, there was a span of 15 bases. The germline CDR1 and CDR2 sequences are MNHNY and SVGAGI (reference sequence). This CDR3 spans 15 amino acids. CDR3 DNA sequence: TGTGCCAGCACCCAAAAGACAGGAGTGAACACTGAAGCTTTCTTT. This translates into CASTQKTGVNTEAFF.

The chain employs TRBV25-1 and TRBJ1-6; D gene uncertain. The CDR3 spans 13 residues. CDR1 and CDR2 from the germline V gene are MGHDK and SYGVNS. V gave up 3 bases and J gave up 7 bases, with 7 bases separating them. The DNA for the CDR3 is TGTGCCAGCAGTGAGCGGGGAAATTCACCCCTCCACTTT. Translated: CASSERGNSPLHF.

A few counts support this clonotype. This chain connects TRBV28 to TRBJ1-3; no firm D call. The ends were cut back, 7 bases at V and 0 bases at J, with 13 bases in the middle. Looked up from germline, CDR1 is MDHEN and CDR2 is SYDVKM. The CDR3 spans 15 residues. Here the CDR3 reads CASTERRHSGNTIYF. For the CDR3, the DNA is TGTGCCAGCACAGAGCGAAGGCACTCTGGAAACACCATATATTTT.

The CDR3 DNA reads as TGTGCCAGCAGCACAAGGGGCTCTAGCGGGAGGGCTCTCCCCCATTACGAGCAGTACTTC. This translates into CASSTRGSSGRALPHYEQYF. The chain recombines TRBV11-3 with TRBJ2-7; 12 bases align to TRBD2. Per germline, CDR1 SGHNT and CDR2 YENEEA. There are 20 residues in the CDR3. V was clipped by 5 bases and J by 4 bases; unmatched bases: 21.

The chain joins TRBV2 to TRBJ2-3; D perhaps matches TRBD1 (6 bases). V dropped 6 bases and J dropped 2 bases, with 18 bases sitting between them. The CDR3 covers 16 residues. The germline CDR1 and CDR2 sequences are SNHLY and FYNNEI. CDR3 sequence reads: CASRSVRGGTTDTQYF. CDR3 nucleotide sequence: TGTGCCAGCAGGAGTGTTAGAGGGGGTACCACAGATACGCAGTATTTT.

In regard to this clonotype: This sequence may be a read error, since a much larger clone differs from it by one base. This chain joins TRBV4-1 and TRBJ1-2; D possibly corresponds to TRBD1 (6 bases). The CDR3 runs 14 residues. CDR1 MGHRA and CDR2 YSYEKL come from the germline V gene. In nucleotides, the CDR3 is TGCGCCAGCAGCCGACAGGAGGGCGGCTATGACTACACCTTC. This translates into CASSRQEGGYDYTF.

V gene TRBV6-5 combines with J gene TRBJ1-1, with a weak D call TRBD1 (5 bases). Germline V gene sequence: CDR1 MNHEY, CDR2 SVGAGI. With 2 bases removed from V and 3 bases from J, the gap between germline ends came to 7 bases. CDR3 length equals 13 residues. DNA of the CDR3: TGTGCCAGCAGTTACGGGGCTTACACTGAAGCTTTCTTT. It translates to CASSYGAYTEAFF.

The chain couples TRBV29-1 to TRBJ2-3, with D possibly TRBD1 on 6 matching bases. The germline V gene encodes CDR1 SQVTM and CDR2 ANQGSEA. Trimming cost V 6 bases and J 5 bases, with 21 bases left between them. The CDR3 has 15 amino acids. CDR3: CSVNHRVRSRDTQYF. The CDR3 DNA sequence: TGCAGCGTCAACCACAGGGTTCGTAGTCGAGATACGCAGTATTTT.

The CDR3 nucleotides are TGTGCCAGCAGTGAAGAGCAGGGGGCGATCTACGAGCAGTACTTC. Protein sequence: CASSEEQGAIYEQYF. The chain links TRBV6-1 to TRBJ2-7, with 8 nucleotides matching TRBD1. Losses at the gene ends were 1 base for V and 3 bases for J; bases not matched to a gene: 5. The CDR3 spans 15 residues. The germline gives CDR1 MNHNS, CDR2 SASEGT.

The chain combines TRBV28 with TRBJ2-5, with D possibly TRBD1 on 5 matching bases. CDR3 length: 15 amino acids. V shed 5 bases and J shed 2 bases, with 15 bases lying between them. The germline CDR1 and CDR2 sequences are MDHEN and SYDVKM. The CDR3 nucleotides read TGTGCCAGCAGTCCCTTTGACAGCTCACAAGAGACCCAGTACTTC. It is translated as CASSPFDSSQETQYF.

For this clonotype: This sequence may be a read error, since a much larger clone differs from it by one base. The chain has TRBV10-2 and TRBJ2-5; D remains ambiguous. Between the trimmed V and J ends, which lost 3 bases and 4 bases, there was a span of 15 bases. The CDR3 has 15 residues. Germline V gene data show CDR1 as WSHSY and CDR2 as SAAADI. The CDR3 region has the DNA TGCGCCAGCAGTGACCCTCAGGAGTTCGGAGAGACCCAGTACTTC. It yields the protein CASSDPQEFGETQYF.

The sample holds a few counts of this clonotype. The V gene is TRBV27, the J gene TRBJ2-7, with unresolved D. Germline loops: CDR1 MNHEY, CDR2 SMNVEV (reference sequence). CDR3 length: 15 residues. The V end lost 6 bases, the J end lost 2 bases, and 17 bases lay between the germline ends. CDR3 protein: CASSIYAGSPYEQYF. CDR3 in DNA: TGTGCCAGCAGCATATACGCCGGAAGTCCCTACGAGCAGTACTTC.

The chain is built from TRBV7-9 and TRBJ1-5; D remains ambiguous. The V gene's germline CDR1 is SEHNR and CDR2 FQNEAQ (reference sequence). V was clipped by 5 bases and J by 6 bases, with 14 bases between them. This CDR3 comprises 14 residues. This CDR3 reads CASSTPDLGQPQHF. DNA of the CDR3: TGTGCCAGCAGCACCCCGGACCTGGGTCAGCCCCAGCATTTT.

The chain has TRBV27 and TRBJ2-7, with a tentative D call TRBD2 (6 bases). V was shortened by 8 bases and J by 5 bases, with 16 bases between the two germline ends. The length of the CDR3 is 13 residues. Per the germline V gene, CDR1 is MNHEY and CDR2 is SMNVEV (reference sequence). CDR3 nucleotides: TGTGCCAGCCGCGGGACGGATATGAACGAGCAGTACTTC. Amino acids: CASRGTDMNEQYF.

This clonotype was counted between two and nine times. The chain couples TRBV5-1 to TRBJ2-2, with a weak D call TRBD1 (5 bases). Germline V gene lookup returns CDR1 SGHRS and CDR2 YFSETQ. The CDR3 extends over 15 amino acids. V was shortened by 4 bases and J by 0 bases, with 10 bases between the two germline ends. CDR3 sequence (DNA): TGCGCCAGCAGCGTAAAGGGGTCGAACACCGGGGAGCTGTTTTTT. It specifies CASSVKGSNTGELFF.

The rearrangement uses TRBV6-6 and TRBJ2-5; 10 bases match TRBD1. The CDR3 covers 16 residues. V was clipped by 2 bases and J by 4 bases; unmatched bases: 7. Germline V gene lookup returns CDR1 MNHNY and CDR2 SVGAGI (reference sequence). This CDR3 reads CASSYRGQGFRETQYF. The DNA of the CDR3 is TGTGCCAGCAGTTACAGGGGACAGGGGTTTCGAGAGACCCAGTACTTC.

This clonotype appeared a few times. The V and J genes are TRBV7-8 and TRBJ2-3; 9 bases are a match to TRBD1. V was pared by 6 bases and J by 3 bases, with 4 bases of the junction left unmatched. The length of the CDR3 is 14 residues. Germline CDR1 is SGHVS and CDR2 is FQNEAQ. CDR3 in amino acids: CASSFGTGTDTQYF. The DNA for the CDR3 is TGTGCCAGCAGTTTTGGGACAGGGACAGATACGCAGTATTTT. Based on the CDR3 plus reference TRBV7-8 and TRBJ2-3, the full variable domain is GAGVSQSPRYKVAKRGQDVALRCDPISGHVSLFWYQQALGQGPEFLTYFQNEAQLDKSGLPSDRFFAERPEGSVSTLKIQRTQQEDSAVYLCASSFGTGTDTQYFGPGTRLTVL.